This T cell receptor beta chain was sequenced for a study of blood T cell repertoires in COVID-19. Across the whole study: COVID-19 samples from acute and convalescent phases originated in the United States, Italy and Spain.

Some clones are missing from TCRdb's copy, which holds only in-frame ones; the method was immunoSEQ multiplex PCR. The sample comprises some 500,000 clones, 85% to 90% of which are singletons, and 7.5% to 9.5% rests with the top ten. V was cut by 5 bases and J by 0 bases, with 5 bases left in between. This CDR3 has 13 amino acids. This sequence joins TRBV12-3 or TRBV12-4 and TRBJ1-3; no definite D call. Sequenced: peripheral blood. The sequence was collected from a woman aged 50 to 60 with COVID-19, enrolled during active disease. This chain's CDR3 is CASSQFSGNTIYF. The DNA of the CDR3 is TGTGCCAGCAGTCAATTCTCTGGAAACACCATATATTTT.